Listed below are T cell receptor beta chains from one sample, sequenced in a study of cytomegalovirus exposure and HLA in healthy donors. Profiling relied on immunoSEQ multiplex PCR, and the TCRdb table lists in-frame clones only, not all of them. The sample gives approximately 290,000 clones, 80% of which show up once; less than 0.4% is in the top ten. The sequenced material came from PBMCs. These receptors came from a girl aged 2-10 years in good health and CMV-seronegative. Each CDR3 is given without its conserved first and last residue. A D gene is named only where the DNA matches it firmly.

d_call j_call v_call cdr3_aa
- TRBJ1-5 TRBV27 ASSRLGFPSNQPQH
TRBD2 TRBJ2-3 TRBV12-5 ASGPAGADTQY
- - TRBV29-1 SVGTWGPVPYEQY
TRBD1 TRBJ1-5 TRBV27 ASSLTGRGGGNQPQH
- TRBJ1-5 TRBV6-1 ASSEREYQPQH
- TRBJ1-3 TRBV19 ATSMVEGLISGNTIY
TRBD2 TRBJ2-7 TRBV19 ASRQLASFGEQY
- TRBJ1-2 TRBV6-1 ASSRQTTGRYGYT
- TRBJ1-1 TRBV30 ACEQMNTEAF
- TRBJ2-1 TRBV7-6 ASSLRSSSAYNEQF
- TRBJ2-7 TRBV7-9 SSSLGAYEQY
TRBD1 TRBJ2-2 TRBV6-5 ASSKYRGGTGELF
TRBD2 TRBJ2-7 TRBV9 ASSIEPGTSGYEQY
TRBD1 TRBJ2-2 TRBV7-8 ASSSARTGGNGELF
TRBD2 TRBJ2-3 TRBV5-1 ASSLAGGYTDTQY
TRBD2 TRBJ2-3 TRBV7-9 ASSPGRGGTDTQY
- TRBJ1-2 TRBV18 ASSPRQEEGYT
- TRBJ2-1 TRBV29-1 SVEGRHNEQF
TRBD2 TRBJ2-7 TRBV11-2 ASSFFGLAGSFEQY
- TRBJ2-1 TRBV5-4 ASSYSAGSEQF
TRBD1 TRBJ2-7 TRBV2 ASSERTGYEQY
- TRBJ2-5 TRBV7-8 ASTPHKPVAAETQY
TRBD2 TRBJ2-3 TRBV9 ASSTSGSTQY
- TRBJ2-7 TRBV5-1 ASSLAYSGLPYEQY
- TRBJ1-4 TRBV7-9 ASTIYLGRGGEKLF
TRBD1 TRBJ1-1 TRBV5-8 ASSDPDRVAPNTEAF
- TRBJ1-6 TRBV2 ASSGSSSYNSPLH
- TRBJ2-2 TRBV9 ASSPPDLAGRGELF
- TRBJ2-3 TRBV7-6 ASSLLGAGTDTQY
- TRBJ1-2 TRBV18 ASSPPGRLYGYT
TRBD1 TRBJ1-4 TRBV9 ASSVAGAGGDEKLF
- TRBJ2-7 TRBV14 ASSPGFGSEQY
TRBD2 TRBJ2-7 TRBV6-1 ASRPAGVLSYEQY
- TRBJ2-3 TRBV4-2 ASSQGRGSTDTQY
- TRBJ1-5 TRBV2 ASDAGLGNQPQH
- TRBJ1-1 TRBV27 ASSRRDNTLTAF
- TRBJ2-7 TRBV10-3 ASRHSTYEQY
- - TRBV10-2 ASSTGHPYEQY
TRBD2 TRBJ2-2 TRBV12-5 ASGRLLAGGSTGELF
- TRBJ2-5 TRBV7-7 ASSPNLQFFQETQY
TRBD1 TRBJ2-2 TRBV10-1 ASSPWDRTGNTGELF
- TRBJ2-2 TRBV14 ASSPWTANTGELF
TRBD1 TRBJ1-1 TRBV30 AWNIDQGGTEAF
- TRBJ2-2 TRBV2 ASTQTGELF
- TRBJ1-1 TRBV2 ASSSTIGFTEAF
- TRBJ1-6 TRBV11-2 ASSRQTNSPLH
- TRBJ1-1 TRBV7-2 ASRRDPNTEAF
- TRBJ2-7 TRBV4-1 ASSQDPSRRGPYEQY
TRBD1 TRBJ1-5 TRBV30 AWSDDPGQVDNQPQH
- TRBJ2-7 TRBV18 ASSPEQVTPPYEQY
- TRBJ1-2 TRBV28 ASSLTGNPNYGYT
TRBD2 TRBJ2-3 TRBV2 ASSGPLAGAPRVTDTQY
- TRBJ2-2 TRBV6-5 ASRPGLGRGLF